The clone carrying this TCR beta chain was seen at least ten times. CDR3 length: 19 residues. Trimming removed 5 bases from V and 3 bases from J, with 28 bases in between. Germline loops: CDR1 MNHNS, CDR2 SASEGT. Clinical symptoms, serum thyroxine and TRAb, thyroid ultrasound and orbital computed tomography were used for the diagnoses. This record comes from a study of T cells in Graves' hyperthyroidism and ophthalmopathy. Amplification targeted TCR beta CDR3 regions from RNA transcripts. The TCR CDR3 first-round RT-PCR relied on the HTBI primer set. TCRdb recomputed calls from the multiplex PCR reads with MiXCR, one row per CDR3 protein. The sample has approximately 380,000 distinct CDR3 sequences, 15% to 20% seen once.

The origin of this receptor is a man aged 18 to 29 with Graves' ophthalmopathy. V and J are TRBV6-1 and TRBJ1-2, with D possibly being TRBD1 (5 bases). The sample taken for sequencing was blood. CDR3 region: CASSPRIPGLIASDYGYTF. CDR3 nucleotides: TGTGCCAGCAGTCCTAGAATACCGGGACTGATTGCGTCCGACTATGGCTACACCTTC.